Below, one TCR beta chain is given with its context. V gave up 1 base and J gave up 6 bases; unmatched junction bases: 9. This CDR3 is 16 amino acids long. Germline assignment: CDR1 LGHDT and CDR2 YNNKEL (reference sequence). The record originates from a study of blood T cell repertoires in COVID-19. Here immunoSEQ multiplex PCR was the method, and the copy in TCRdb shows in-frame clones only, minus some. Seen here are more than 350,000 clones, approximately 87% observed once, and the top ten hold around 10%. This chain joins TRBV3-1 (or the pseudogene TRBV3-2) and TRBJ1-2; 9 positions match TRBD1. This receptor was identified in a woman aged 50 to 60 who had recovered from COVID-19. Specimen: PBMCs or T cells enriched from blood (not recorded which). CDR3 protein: CASSQGVGDRVNGYTF. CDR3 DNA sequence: TGTGCCAGCAGCCAAGGGGTTGGGGACAGGGTCAATGGCTACACCTTC.